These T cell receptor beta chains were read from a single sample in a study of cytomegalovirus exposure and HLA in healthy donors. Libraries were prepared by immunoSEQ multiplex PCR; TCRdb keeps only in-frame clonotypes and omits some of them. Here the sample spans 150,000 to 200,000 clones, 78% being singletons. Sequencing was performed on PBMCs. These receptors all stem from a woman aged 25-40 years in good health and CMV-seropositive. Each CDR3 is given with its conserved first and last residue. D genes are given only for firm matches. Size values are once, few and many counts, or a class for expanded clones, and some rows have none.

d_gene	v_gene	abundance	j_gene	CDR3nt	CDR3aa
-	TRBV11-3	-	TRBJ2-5	TGTGCCAGCAGCACAAGGACAGCTTCGGGGTTGGAGACCCAGTACTTC	CASSTRTASGLETQYF
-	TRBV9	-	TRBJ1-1	TGTGCCAGCAGCGGCGCACCCCAAAAAGCCGGGACATCATCCACTGAAGCTTTCTTT	CASSGAPQKAGTSSTEAFF
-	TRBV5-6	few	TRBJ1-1	TGTGCCAGCAGCCCCGTCGACAGGTCCATACTTGAAGCTTTCTTT	CASSPVDRSILEAFF
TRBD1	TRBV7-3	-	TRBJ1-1	TGTGCCAGCAGCTGGGGACAGGGGAGCACTGAAGCTTTCTTT	CASSWGQGSTEAFF
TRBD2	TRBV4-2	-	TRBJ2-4	TGTGCCAGCAGCCAAGAGCCTAGCGGGAGGATAATGGGCCCCGCCAAAAACATTCAGTACTTC	CASSQEPSGRIMGPAKNIQYF
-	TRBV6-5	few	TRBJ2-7	TGTGCCAGCAGTGTATACGCAGGGAGGTACGAGCAGTACTTC	CASSVYAGRYEQYF
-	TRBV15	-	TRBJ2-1	TGTGCCACCAGCCCAGGGTTCGACTCCTACAATGAGCAGTTCTTC	CATSPGFDSYNEQFF
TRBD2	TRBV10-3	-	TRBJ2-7	TGTGCCATCAGTACACTAGCGAAAGAAGGAGAGCAGTACTTC	CAISTLAKEGEQYF
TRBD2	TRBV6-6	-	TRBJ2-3	TGTGCCAGCAGTTACTCCCTAGCGGGGGCGGCAGATACGCAGTATTTT	CASSYSLAGAADTQYF
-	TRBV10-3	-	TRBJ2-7	TGTGCCATCAGTCCCGGGACATCGGGCTACGAGCAGTACTTC	CAISPGTSGYEQYF